This T cell receptor (beta chain) stems from a study of cytomegalovirus exposure and HLA in healthy donors. Trimming at V came to 6 bases and at J to 4 bases, leaving 7 bases not matched to a gene. From germline, CDR1 is SQVTM and CDR2 ANQGSEA. The CDR3 has 13 residues. Primers for the PCR totalled 60 Vbeta and 13 Jbeta. The method was immunoSEQ multiplex PCR; TCRdb's version includes in-frame clones alone and lacks a portion of them. The table shows approximately 170,000 clones, with around three quarters occurring only once. This clone has only a few counts. Its antigen is unidentified. Study observations and caveats: Association of 17,000 or so TCR beta sequences with HLA alleles was found at 0.05 false discovery rate in a later analysis. CMV serostatus was the only recorded immune exposure for donors. With DRB1 most and HLA-C fewest, TCR association rates differed between HLA loci in a later analysis. As confirmed in vitro, a few CMV-associated chains were specific for CMV antigens.

Sequencing was performed on PBMCs. This receptor was obtained from a middle-aged man in good health and CMV-seronegative. V is TRBV29-1 and J is TRBJ1-2; TRBD1 matches at 8 bases. CDR3: CSVAGGGGYGYTF. For the CDR3, the DNA is TGCAGCGTCGCAGGGGGCGGTGGCTATGGCTACACCTTC.